A selection of T cell receptor beta chains follows, all from one sample in a study of CD8 T cells in ankylosing spondylitis. TCRdb analysed the 5' RACE reads with MiXCR anew, one entry per CDR3 protein. This sample has some 200,000 distinct CDR3 sequences, with around 24% found just once. Sequenced material: blood, either unsorted or a sorted T cell fraction (not recorded which). The receptors derive from a male donor with ankylosing spondylitis or in good health (not recorded which). CDR3s leave out the opening cysteine and the closing phenylalanine or tryptophan. Fields, in order: J gene, D gene, V gene, CDR3 protein. The D gene is left open where the match is weak.

TRBJ2-3,TRBD2,TRBV15,ATSRIRLAGEGDTQY
TRBJ2-1,.,TRBV20-1,SARQIISYNEQF
TRBJ1-1,.,TRBV20-1,SASPGLNTEAF
TRBJ2-1,TRBD2,TRBV20-1,SASKVASGRSSYNEQF
TRBJ2-1,TRBD2,TRBV12-3/TRBV12-4,ASSPTSSGRSQF
TRBJ2-3,.,TRBV2,ASSDRSGTDTQY
TRBJ2-1,.,TRBV20-1,SALSGPSYNEQF
TRBJ2-5,TRBD2,TRBV12-3/TRBV12-4,ASSYSTGTSGETQY
TRBJ1-4,.,TRBV5-6,ASTRDISTNEKLF
TRBJ2-1,TRBD2,TRBV29-1,SVGSGLEQF
TRBJ1-2,.,TRBV5-1,ASSLAGTQGYT
TRBJ1-4,.,TRBV20-1,SARASGSGEKLF
TRBJ1-2,.,TRBV29-1,SAGGVNGYT
TRBJ2-7,TRBD2,TRBV5-1,ASSLRLAGALGEQY
TRBJ2-3,TRBD2,TRBV20-1,SAPTSGDTDTQY
TRBJ2-2,.,TRBV20-1,SALGPGPVTGELF
TRBJ2-2,.,TRBV20-1,SARRRGSRAGELF
TRBJ2-7,.,TRBV6-1,ASSPTGKYEQY
TRBJ2-5,TRBD2,TRBV20-1,SARWTSGSGETQY
TRBJ2-1,.,TRBV29-1,SVLAVAYNEQF
TRBJ2-7,TRBD1,TRBV5-5,ASSLKAGTGGYEQY
TRBJ1-5,.,TRBV7-2,ASSLQGPGQPQH
TRBJ2-7,TRBD2,TRBV12-3/TRBV12-4,ASSTEGWPSGYPSYEQY
TRBJ2-7,TRBD2,TRBV12-3/TRBV12-4,ASSSSGRTSSYEQY
TRBJ2-7,.,TRBV9,ASSVVAAPPLAEQY
TRBJ2-7,TRBD1,TRBV20-1,SARPHRDRAYEQY
TRBJ2-5,TRBD2,TRBV29-1,SVLGAGGQETQY
TRBJ2-1,.,TRBV6-2/TRBV6-3,ASTFTGGEQF
TRBJ1-1,.,TRBV6-5,ASSWDENTEAF